The sequence of this TCR beta chain was determined in a study of blood T cell repertoires in COVID-19. Study details: PBMCs, B-cell-depleted T cells, or T cells were the source of the cDNA or gDNA that made up the material.

The CDR3 loop spans 11 amino acids. Trimming left V 5 bases short and J 14 bases short, with 13 bases between. Germline V CDR1 and CDR2: SGHVS, FQNEAQ. The table came from immunoSEQ multiplex PCR; TCRdb's copy has only in-frame clones and leaves some out. The sample consists of fewer than 400,000 clones, about four fifths of them appearing once. The specimen sequenced was peripheral blood. This rearrangement joins TRBV7-8 to TRBJ2-1; the D gene is possibly TRBD2 (5 bases). The sequence derives from a man aged 30 to 45 with active or convalescent COVID-19. In DNA form, the CDR3 reads TGTGCCAGCAGCCGGCTCGACTACGAGTTCTTC. Translating it yields CASSRLDYEFF.